These T cell receptor beta chains were read from a single sample in a study of CD4 T cells in relation to SARS-CoV-2 and coronaviruses. No antigens are known for them. Sequencing was performed with immunoSEQ multiplex PCR; in TCRdb, only in-frame clones are kept and a portion is missing. This table holds about 20,000 clones, roughly 70% found once. What was sequenced was CD4+ T cells from PBMCs, cultured in vitro. The origin of the receptors is a human donor in good health. CDR3s include the opening cysteine and the closing phenylalanine or tryptophan. A D gene is named only where the DNA matches it firmly. Clone size is given for some rows only: seen once, a few or many times, or a class if the clone is expanded.

- few TRBJ2-3 TRBV11-2 TGTGCCAGCAGTTACGGACAGAGGGATACGCAGTATTTT CASSYGQRDTQYF
- - TRBJ2-1 TRBV5-6 TGTGCCAGCAGCCCGACAGGATACAATGAGCAGTTCTTC CASSPTGYNEQFF
TRBD2 - TRBJ2-1 TRBV2 TGTGCCAACAAGACTAGCGGGGGGTCCTTTAATGAGCAGTTCTTC CANKTSGGSFNEQFF
- - TRBJ1-3 TRBV10-3 TGTGCCATCAGAGACACCTCTGGAAACACCATATATTTT CAIRDTSGNTIYF
TRBD2 once TRBJ2-3 TRBV5-1 TGCGCCAGCAGCTCATTCAGGGACTATAGCACAGATACGCAGTATTTT CASSSFRDYSTDTQYF
TRBD1 - TRBJ1-5 TRBV19 TGTGCCAGTAGCGTGGGCAGGGGGCCCAATCAGCCCCAGCATTTT CASSVGRGPNQPQHF
- few TRBJ1-6 TRBV11-3 TGTGCCAGCAGCCCTTCGGGGCTTTCACCCCTCCACTTT CASSPSGLSPLHF
- - TRBJ2-7 TRBV7-9 TGTGCCAGCAGCCCTTCAGCGAACCCCTACGAGCAGTACTTC CASSPSANPYEQYF
- - TRBJ1-1 TRBV5-4 TGTGCCAGCAGCGCTTACAGCGACACTGAAGCTTTCTTT CASSAYSDTEAFF
- - TRBJ2-2 TRBV6-5 TGTGCCAGCAACAGGGAGGCCACCGGGGAGCTGTTTTTT CASNREATGELFF
- - TRBJ2-7 TRBV20-1 TGCAGTGCTAGTGGCAGGGCCCTCTCCTACGAGCAGTACTTC CSASGRALSYEQYF
- - TRBJ1-1 TRBV3-1/TRBV3-2 TGTGCCAGCAGCGGGGTGAACACTGAAGCTTTCTTT CASSGVNTEAFF
- - TRBJ2-7 TRBV21-1 TGTGCCAGCATCAAGGACTACGAGCAGTACTTC CASIKDYEQYF
- few TRBJ1-2 TRBV18 TGTGCCAGCGGACCTGGGGACTATGGCTACACCTTC CASGPGDYGYTF
TRBD2 - TRBJ2-1 TRBV3-1/TRBV3-2 TGTGCCAGCAGCCAAGACGGACAGCGGGGGGGCTGTGAGCAGTTCTTC CASSQDGQRGGCEQFF
- - TRBJ1-2 TRBV6-2/TRBV6-3 TGTGCCAGCAGCCCCGGGCGTGGGGGCTACACCTTC CASSPGRGGYTF
- few TRBJ2-7 TRBV5-5 TGTGCCAGCACCCTGGGGGCCTACGAGTGGCAGTACTTC CASTLGAYEWQYF
TRBD2 once TRBJ2-1 TRBV11-3 TGTGCCAGCAGCTTAGGGGTTAGCGGGAGAGGTGAGCAGTTCTTC CASSLGVSGRGEQFF
- - TRBJ2-5 TRBV7-9 TGTGCCAGCAGCTTTGGAGGGTGGGAGACCCAGTACTTC CASSFGGWETQYF
- - TRBJ1-2 TRBV27 TGTGCCAGCGGTAGAGACAGTGGGTTTTGGACCTTC CASGRDSGFWTF
TRBD2 once TRBJ2-3 TRBV29-1 TGCAGCGTGACCGGGGGGAGGGTATTTACAGATACGCAGTATTTT CSVTGGRVFTDTQYF
- few TRBJ1-4 TRBV7-9 TGTGCCAGCAGCTTAGACGGCCAGTACGGTGAAAAACTGTTTTTT CASSLDGQYGEKLFF